Listed below are T cell receptor beta chains from one sample, sequenced in a study of identical twins. MiXCR, run by TCRdb on the 5' RACE reads, gives a single entry per CDR3 protein. This table holds under 300,000 distinct CDR3 sequences, about 14% found once. Sequences were obtained from memory (CD45RO+) T cells sorted from blood. Receptors originate from a woman aged 18 to 35 in good health. Both conserved end residues are part of each CDR3. A D gene is named only where the DNA matches it firmly. Clone sizes are given selectively: once, few, many, or a class where the clone is expanded.

d_call j_call clone_size v_call cdr3_aa cdr3_nt
- TRBJ2-4 few TRBV5-6 CASSWGPGAGPKNIQYF TGTGCCAGCAGCTGGGGGCCAGGGGCGGGACCCAAAAACATTCAGTACTTC
- TRBJ2-2 few TRBV11-2 CASSLLGPGELFF TGTGCCAGCAGCTTATTAGGTCCCGGGGAGCTGTTTTTT
- TRBJ2-2 many TRBV5-1 CASSFRGGELFF TGCGCCAGCAGCTTCCGGGGCGGGGAGCTGTTTTTT
- TRBJ2-3 many TRBV10-3 CAIRERMEDTQYF TGTGCCATCAGGGAACGGATGGAAGATACGCAGTATTTT
TRBD2 TRBJ2-6 - TRBV12-3/TRBV12-4 CASSPRGGVGSGANVLTF TGTGCCAGCAGTCCCCGGGGGGGTGTGGGCTCTGGGGCCAACGTCCTGACTTTC
- TRBJ1-6 many TRBV10-3 CAISESKTEPLHF TGTGCCATCAGTGAGTCAAAGACGGAGCCCCTCCACTTT
- TRBJ1-1 few TRBV3-1 CASSQAGYTEAFF TGTGCCAGCAGCCAAGCAGGGTACACTGAAGCTTTCTTT
- TRBJ2-3 - TRBV4-3 CASSQGKLAGGADTQYF TGCGCCAGCAGCCAGGGAAAACTAGCAGGGGGGGCAGATACGCAGTATTTT
- TRBJ2-7 - TRBV14 CASSHHPVYRGYEQYF TGTGCCAGCAGCCACCATCCAGTCTACAGAGGCTACGAGCAGTACTTC
- TRBJ2-4 - TRBV6-1 CASMRVAKNIQYF TGTGCCAGCATGAGAGTAGCCAAAAACATTCAGTACTTC